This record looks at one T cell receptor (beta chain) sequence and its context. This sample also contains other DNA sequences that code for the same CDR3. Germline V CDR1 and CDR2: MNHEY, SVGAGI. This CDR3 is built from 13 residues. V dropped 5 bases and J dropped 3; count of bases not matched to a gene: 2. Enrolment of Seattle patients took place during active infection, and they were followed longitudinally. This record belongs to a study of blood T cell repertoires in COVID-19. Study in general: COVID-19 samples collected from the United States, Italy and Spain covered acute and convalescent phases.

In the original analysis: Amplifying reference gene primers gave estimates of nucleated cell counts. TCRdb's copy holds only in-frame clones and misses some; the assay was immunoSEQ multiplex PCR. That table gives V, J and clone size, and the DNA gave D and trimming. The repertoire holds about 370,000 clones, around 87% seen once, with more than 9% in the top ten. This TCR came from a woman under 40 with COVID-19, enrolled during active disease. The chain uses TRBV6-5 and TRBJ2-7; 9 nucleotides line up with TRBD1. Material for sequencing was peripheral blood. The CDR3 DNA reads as TGTGCCAGCAGTCGGGACAGGGACTACGAGCAGTACTTC. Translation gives CASSRDRDYEQYF.